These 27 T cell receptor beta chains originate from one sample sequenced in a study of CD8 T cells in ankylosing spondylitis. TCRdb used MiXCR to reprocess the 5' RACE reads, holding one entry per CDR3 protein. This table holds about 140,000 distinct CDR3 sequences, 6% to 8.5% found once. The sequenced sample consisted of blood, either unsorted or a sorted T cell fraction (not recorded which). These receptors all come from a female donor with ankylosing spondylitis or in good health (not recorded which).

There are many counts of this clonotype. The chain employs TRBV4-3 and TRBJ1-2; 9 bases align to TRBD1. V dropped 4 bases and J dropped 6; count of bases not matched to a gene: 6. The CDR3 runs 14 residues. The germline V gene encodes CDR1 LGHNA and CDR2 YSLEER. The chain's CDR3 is CASSRTTGGHGYTF. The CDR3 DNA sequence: TGCGCCAGCAGCCGAACTACAGGGGGCCATGGCTACACCTTC.

The DNA of the CDR3 is TGCGCCAGCAGCTTGAAGGGAGGGGGGGGCGAAAGCTATGGCTACACCTTC. Translation gives CASSLKGGGGESYGYTF. The chain couples TRBV5-1 to TRBJ1-2, with D possibly matching TRBD1 (6 bases). V was shortened by 1 base and J by 4 bases, with 20 bases between the two germline ends. The length of the CDR3 is 17 residues. From germline, CDR1 is SGHRS and CDR2 YFSETQ. Filled out from reference TRBV5-1 and TRBJ1-2, the complete variable domain reads KAGVTQTPRYLIKTRGQQVTLSCSPISGHRSVSWYQQTPGQGLQFLFEYFSETQRNKGNFPGRFSGRQFSNSRSEMNVSTLELGDSALYLCASSLKGGGGESYGYTFGSGTRLTVV.

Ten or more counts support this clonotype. The CDR3 nucleotides are TGCGCCAGCAGCTTGGGGCCGGCAGAAACCCCTATCGGCTACACCTTC. It specifies CASSLGPAETPIGYTF. V gene TRBV5-1 combines with J gene TRBJ1-2; no clear D gene. Trimming left V 0 bases short and J 8 bases short, with 20 bases between. The CDR3 loop spans 16 amino acids. Germline CDR1 and CDR2: SGHRS and YFSETQ.

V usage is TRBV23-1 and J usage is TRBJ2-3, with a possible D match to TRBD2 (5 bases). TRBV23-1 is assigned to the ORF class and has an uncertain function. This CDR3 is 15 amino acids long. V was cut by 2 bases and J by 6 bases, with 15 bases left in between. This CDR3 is CASSQVQRARDTQYF. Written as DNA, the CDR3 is TGCGCCAGCAGTCAAGTTCAGAGGGCCCGGGATACGCAGTATTTT.

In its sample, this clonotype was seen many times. Written as DNA, the CDR3 is TGTGCCAGCAGTGAAGGACGGGGGGGCCATTCAGATACGCAGTATTTT. Translated, it gives CASSEGRGGHSDTQYF. This chain links TRBV2 with TRBJ2-3; 8 bases map to TRBD2. The ends lost 1 base at V and 4 bases at J; junction bases unmatched: 7. This CDR3 has 16 residues. Germline V gene data show CDR1 as SNHLY and CDR2 as FYNNEI.

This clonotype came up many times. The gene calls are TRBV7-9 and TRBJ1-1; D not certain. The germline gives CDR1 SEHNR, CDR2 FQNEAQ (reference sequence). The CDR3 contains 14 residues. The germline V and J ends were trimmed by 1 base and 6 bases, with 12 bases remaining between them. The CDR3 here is CASSLEQVRAEAFF. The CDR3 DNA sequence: TGTGCCAGCAGCTTAGAACAAGTTCGCGCTGAAGCTTTCTTT. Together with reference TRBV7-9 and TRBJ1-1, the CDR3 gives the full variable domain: DTGVSQNPRHKITKRGQNVTFRCDPISEHNRLYWYRQTLGQGPEFLTYFQNEAQLEKSRLLSDRFSAERPKGSFSTLEIQRTEQGDSAMYLCASSLEQVRAEAFFGQGTRLTVV.

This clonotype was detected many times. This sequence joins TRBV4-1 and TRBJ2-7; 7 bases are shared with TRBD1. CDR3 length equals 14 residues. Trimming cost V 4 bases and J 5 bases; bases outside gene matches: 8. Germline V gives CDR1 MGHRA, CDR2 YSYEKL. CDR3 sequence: CASSLTGATHEQYF. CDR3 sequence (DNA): TGCGCCAGCAGCCTAACAGGGGCCACACACGAGCAGTACTTC.

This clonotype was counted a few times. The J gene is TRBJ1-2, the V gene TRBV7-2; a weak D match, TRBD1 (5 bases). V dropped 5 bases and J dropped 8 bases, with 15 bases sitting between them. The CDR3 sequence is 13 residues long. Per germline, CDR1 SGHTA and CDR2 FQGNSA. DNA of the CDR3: TGTGCCAGCAGCACCCCGGACAAGCGGGGCTACACCTTC. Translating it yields CASSTPDKRGYTF.

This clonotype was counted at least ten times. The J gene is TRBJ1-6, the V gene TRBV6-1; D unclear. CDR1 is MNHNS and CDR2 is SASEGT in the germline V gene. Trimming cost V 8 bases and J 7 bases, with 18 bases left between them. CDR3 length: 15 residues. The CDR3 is CASSRLRQPNSPLHF. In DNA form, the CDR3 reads TGTGCCAGCTCCCGATTGAGGCAACCCAATTCACCCCTCCACTTT.

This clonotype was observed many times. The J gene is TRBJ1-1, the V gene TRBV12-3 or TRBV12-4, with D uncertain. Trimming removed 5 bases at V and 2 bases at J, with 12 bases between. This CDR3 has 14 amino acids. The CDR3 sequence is CASSERVSNTEAFF. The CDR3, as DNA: TGTGCCAGCAGTGAGAGGGTCTCTAACACTGAAGCTTTCTTT.

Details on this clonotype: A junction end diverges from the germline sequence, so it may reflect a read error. This CDR3 is CATGRELTGDEKLFF. CDR3 coding DNA: TGTGCCACCGGCAGAGAACTAACTGGTGATGAAAAACTGTTTTTT. This chain joins TRBV15 and TRBJ1-4; D remains unclear. Germline loops: CDR1 LNHNV, CDR2 YYDKDF (reference sequence). The CDR3 has 15 amino acids.

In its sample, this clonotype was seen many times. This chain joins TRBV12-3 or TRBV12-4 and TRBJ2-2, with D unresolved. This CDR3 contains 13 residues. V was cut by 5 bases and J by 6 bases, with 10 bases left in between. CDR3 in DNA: TGTGCCAGCAGTCAACAAGGTCCCGGGGAGCTGTTTTTT. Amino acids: CASSQQGPGELFF.

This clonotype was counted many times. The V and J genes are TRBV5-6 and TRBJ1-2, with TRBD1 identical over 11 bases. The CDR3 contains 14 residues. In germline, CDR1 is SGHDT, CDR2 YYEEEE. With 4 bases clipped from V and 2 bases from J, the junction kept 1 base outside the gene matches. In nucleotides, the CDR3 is TGTGCCAGCAGCAGGGACAGGGGGAACTATGGCTACACCTTC. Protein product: CASSRDRGNYGYTF. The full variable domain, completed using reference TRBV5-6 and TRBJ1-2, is DAGVTQSPTHLIKTRGQQVTLRCSPKSGHDTVSWYQQALGQGPQFIFQYYEEEERQRGNFPDRFSGHQFPNYSSELNVNALLLGDSALYLCASSRDRGNYGYTFGSGTRLTVV.

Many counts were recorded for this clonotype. The CDR3: CASSSLFNPAGANTGELFF. CDR3 coding DNA: TGTGCCAGCAGCTCCCTATTTAACCCAGCGGGGGCGAACACCGGGGAGCTGTTTTTT. The chain is built from TRBV27 and TRBJ2-2; TRBD2 agrees at 8 bases. J lost 0 bases, V lost 6 bases, and 15 bases had no gene match. This CDR3 is 19 amino acids long. Germline V gene lookup returns CDR1 MNHEY and CDR2 SMNVEV (reference sequence).

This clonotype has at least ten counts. The CDR3 DNA reads TGTGCCAGCAGCAAAGAAGAAGGGGGCGCGAACACCGGGGAGCTGTTTTTT. Residues: CASSKEEGGANTGELFF. The gene calls are TRBV21-1 and TRBJ2-2; the listed D gene, TRBD1, was not tested against the DNA. TRBV21-1 is termed a pseudogene. The CDR3 sequence is 17 residues long.

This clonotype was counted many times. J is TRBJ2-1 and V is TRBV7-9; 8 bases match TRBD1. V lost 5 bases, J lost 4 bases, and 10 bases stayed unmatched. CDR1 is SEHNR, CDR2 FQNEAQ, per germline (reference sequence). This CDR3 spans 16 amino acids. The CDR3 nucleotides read TGTGCCAGCAGCCGGACCGGGACAGGACTTTACAATGAGCAGTTCTTC. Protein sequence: CASSRTGTGLYNEQFF.

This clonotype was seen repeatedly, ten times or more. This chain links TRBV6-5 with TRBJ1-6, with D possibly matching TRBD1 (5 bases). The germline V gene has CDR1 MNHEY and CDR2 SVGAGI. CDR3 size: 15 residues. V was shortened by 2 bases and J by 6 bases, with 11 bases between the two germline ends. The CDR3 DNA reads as TGTGCCAGCAGTTACGCAACAGGTTTTAATTCACCCCTCCACTTT. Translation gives CASSYATGFNSPLHF.

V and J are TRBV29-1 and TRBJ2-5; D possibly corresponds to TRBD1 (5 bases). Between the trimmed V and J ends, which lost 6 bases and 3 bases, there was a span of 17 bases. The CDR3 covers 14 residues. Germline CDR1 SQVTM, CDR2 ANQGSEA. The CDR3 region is CSVTLTVGKETQYF. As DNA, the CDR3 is TGCAGCGTCACCTTGACAGTAGGGAAAGAGACCCAGTACTTC.

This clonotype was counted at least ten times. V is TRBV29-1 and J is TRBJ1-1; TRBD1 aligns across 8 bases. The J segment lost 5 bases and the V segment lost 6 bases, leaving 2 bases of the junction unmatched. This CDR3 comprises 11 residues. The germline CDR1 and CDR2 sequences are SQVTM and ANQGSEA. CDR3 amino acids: CSVTGETEAFF. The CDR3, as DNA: TGCAGCGTGACAGGGGAGACTGAAGCTTTCTTT. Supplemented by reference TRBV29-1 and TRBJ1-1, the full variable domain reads SAVISQKPSRDICQRGTSLTIQCQVDSQVTMMFWYRQQPGQSLTLIATANQGSEATYESGFVIDKFPISRPNLTFSTLTVSNMSPEDSSIYLCSVTGETEAFFGQGTRLTVV.

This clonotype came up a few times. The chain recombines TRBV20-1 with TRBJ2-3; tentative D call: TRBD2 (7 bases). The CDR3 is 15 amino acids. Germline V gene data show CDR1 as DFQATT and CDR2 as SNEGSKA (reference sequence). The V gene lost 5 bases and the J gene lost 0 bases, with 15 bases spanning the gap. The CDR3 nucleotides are TGCAGTGCTGAACGGGGGGCAACCAGCACAGATACGCAGTATTTT. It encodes CSAERGATSTDTQYF.

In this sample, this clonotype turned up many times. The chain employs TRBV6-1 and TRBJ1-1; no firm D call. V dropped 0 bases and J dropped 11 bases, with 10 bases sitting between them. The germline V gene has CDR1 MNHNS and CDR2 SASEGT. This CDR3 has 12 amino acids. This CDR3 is CASSEARTAAFF. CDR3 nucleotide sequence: TGTGCCAGCAGTGAAGCGCGTACAGCCGCTTTCTTT.

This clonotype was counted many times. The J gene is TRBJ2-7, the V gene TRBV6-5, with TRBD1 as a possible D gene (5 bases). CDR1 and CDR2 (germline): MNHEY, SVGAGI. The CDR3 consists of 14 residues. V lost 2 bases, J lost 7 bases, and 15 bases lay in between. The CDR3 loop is CASSYLSGSREQYF. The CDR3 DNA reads TGTGCCAGCAGTTACCTGTCAGGGTCGAGGGAGCAGTACTTC.

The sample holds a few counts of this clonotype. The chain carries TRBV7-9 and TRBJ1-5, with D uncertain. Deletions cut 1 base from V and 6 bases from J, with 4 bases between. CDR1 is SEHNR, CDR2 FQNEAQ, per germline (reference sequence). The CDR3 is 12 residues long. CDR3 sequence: CASSLGPQPQHF. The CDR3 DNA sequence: TGTGCCAGCAGCTTAGGGCCTCAGCCCCAGCATTTT.

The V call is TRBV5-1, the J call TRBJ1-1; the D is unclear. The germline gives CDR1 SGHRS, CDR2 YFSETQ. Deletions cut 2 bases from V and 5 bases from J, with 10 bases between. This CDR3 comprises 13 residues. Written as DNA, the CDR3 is TGCGCCAGCAGCTTAGAGAGCCGGACTGAAGCTTTCTTT. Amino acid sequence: CASSLESRTEAFF.

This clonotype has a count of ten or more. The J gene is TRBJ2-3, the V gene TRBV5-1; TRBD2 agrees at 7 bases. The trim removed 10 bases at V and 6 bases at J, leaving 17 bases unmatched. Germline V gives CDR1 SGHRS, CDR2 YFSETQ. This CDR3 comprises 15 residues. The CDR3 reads CASNLGGGPVDTQYF. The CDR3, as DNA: TGCGCCTCGAACCTGGGGGGGGGTCCGGTGGATACGCAGTATTTT.

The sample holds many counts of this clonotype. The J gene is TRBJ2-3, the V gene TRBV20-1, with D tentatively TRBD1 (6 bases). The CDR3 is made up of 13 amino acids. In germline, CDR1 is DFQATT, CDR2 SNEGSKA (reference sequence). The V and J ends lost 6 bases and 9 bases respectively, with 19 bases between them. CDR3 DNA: TGCAGTGCCCTGGGTCAGGGGTTCCGAACGCAGTATTTT. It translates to CSALGQGFRTQYF.

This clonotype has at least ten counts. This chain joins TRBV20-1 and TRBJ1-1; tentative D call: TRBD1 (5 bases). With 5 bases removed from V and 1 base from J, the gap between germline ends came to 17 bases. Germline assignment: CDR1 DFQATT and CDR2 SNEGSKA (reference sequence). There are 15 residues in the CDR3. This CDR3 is CSASRDPGGNTEAFF. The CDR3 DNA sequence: TGCAGTGCTTCCCGGGACCCGGGTGGGAACACTGAAGCTTTCTTT.